The 16 T cell receptor beta chains given below trace back to one sample, sequenced in a study of blood T cells in healthy people across ages. Then a second PCR, running roughly 6 to 11 cycles, was carried out with a sample-barcoded 5' primer and a J-beta primer mix. TCRdb reprocessed the 5' RACE reads via MiXCR and lists one record per CDR3 protein. The sample includes hundreds of thousands of distinct CDR3 sequences, approximately 30% of them seen just once. Sequenced sample: blood. All receptors come from a woman older than 75 in good health.

The rearrangement joins TRBV7-8 to TRBJ2-4, with a weak D call TRBD1 (6 bases). Germline-derived CDR1 and CDR2 are SGHVS and FQNEAQ. This CDR3 is 20 amino acids long. V shed 1 base and J shed 2 bases, with 24 bases lying between them. CDR3 nucleotides: TGTGCCAGCAGCTTAGGAGTATCGACAGGCATTCAAATAACCAAAAACATTCAGTACTTC. Amino acid sequence: CASSLGVSTGIQITKNIQYF.

In its sample, this clonotype was seen a few times. The chain has TRBV4-2 and TRBJ2-1; no clear D. This CDR3 spans 16 amino acids. The ends were cut back, 0 bases at V and 3 bases at J, with 12 bases in the middle. The germline V gene has CDR1 LGHNA and CDR2 YNFKEQ. DNA for the CDR3: TGTGCCAGCAGCCAAGATTTAGCCGGATACTACAATGAGCAGTTCTTC. Its protein is CASSQDLAGYYNEQFF.

Comment on this clonotype: A much larger clone differs by one base, so this may be a read error. The gene calls are TRBV10-3 and TRBJ2-1, with 8 nucleotides matching TRBD1. Germline-derived CDR1 and CDR2 are ENHRY and SYGVKD. V shed 6 bases and J 7 bases; nucleotides not matched to a gene: 5. The CDR3 consists of 13 residues. The CDR3 spells CAIRTGQGNEQFF. CDR3 coding DNA: TGTGCCATCAGGACCGGACAGGGAAATGAGCAGTTCTTC.

In this sample, this clonotype turned up a few times. V is TRBV6-1 and J is TRBJ2-4; 11 bases fit TRBD1. The CDR3 covers 16 residues. J was trimmed by 5 bases and V by 1 base; bases with no gene match: 4. Germline V gives CDR1 MNHNS, CDR2 SASEGT. CDR3 protein: CASSEGTGGGQNIQYF. Written as DNA, the CDR3 is TGTGCCAGCAGTGAAGGGACAGGGGGCGGTCAAAACATTCAGTACTTC.

This clonotype was seen repeatedly, ten times or more. This chain links TRBV5-5 with TRBJ1-2; TRBD1 agrees at 9 bases. The length of the CDR3 is 17 residues. J was trimmed by 10 bases and V by 1 base; bases with no gene match: 17. Germline loops: CDR1 SGHKS, CDR2 YYEKEE (reference sequence). The CDR3 nucleotides are TGTGCCAGCAGCTTGATGAGACAGGGGGAAAGCGGCCGAGTCTACACCTTC. Translated, it gives CASSLMRQGESGRVYTF.

This clonotype was recorded many times. This chain uses TRBV20-1 with TRBJ2-1, with TRBD1 matching 8 bases. The germline V gene encodes CDR1 DFQATT and CDR2 SNEGSKA (reference sequence). V was clipped by 8 bases and J by 4 bases; unmatched bases: 7. The CDR3 is 13 residues long. CDR3 sequence reads: CSWLGQGYNEQFF. CDR3 DNA: TGCAGTTGGCTTGGACAGGGTTACAATGAGCAGTTCTTC.

This chain links TRBV1 with TRBJ2-4; the listed D gene, TRBD1, was not tested against the DNA. TRBV1 is listed as a pseudogene. The CDR3 is 18 residues long. The CDR3: CTSSQDHERGLSGNIQYF. The CDR3 DNA is TGCACCAGCAGCCAAGACCATGAGCGGGGGCTATCTGGGAACATTCAGTACTTC.

This chain links TRBV9 with TRBJ1-5; D may be TRBD1 (5 bases). In germline, CDR1 is SGDLS, CDR2 YYNGEE. Trimming stripped 4 bases from V and 3 bases from J, with 23 bases between. The CDR3 extends over 18 amino acids. The CDR3 region has the DNA TGTGCCAGCAGCCCCCCCCCCGTGGCAGGGAGGGCCAATCAGCCCCAGCATTTT. Protein: CASSPPPVAGRANQPQHF.

Comments on this clonotype: Being one base from a much bigger clone, this may be a read error. This chain uses TRBV6-5 with TRBJ1-2, with TRBD1 matching over 10 bases. This CDR3 comprises 16 residues. With V trimmed by 5 bases and J by 4 bases, 10 bases remained unmatched. Germline CDR1 is MNHEY and CDR2 is SVGAGI. CDR3 in DNA: TGTGCCAGCAGTCCACCGAGACAGGGGGCCACCTATGGCTACACCTTC. Translation: CASSPPRQGATYGYTF.

The V call is TRBV7-8, the J call TRBJ2-7, with D maybe TRBD2 (5 bases). This CDR3 has 17 amino acids. In germline, CDR1 is SGHVS, CDR2 FQNEAQ. V lost 1 base and J lost 6, with 22 bases in between. DNA for the CDR3: TGTGCCAGCAGCTTAGATGGAGGTGGCTATGTTTCCACCGAGCAGTACTTC. Translation gives CASSLDGGGYVSTEQYF.

In its sample, this clonotype was seen many times. The rearrangement joins TRBV5-6 to TRBJ2-1, with 8 bases fitting TRBD2. The V and J ends lost 4 bases and 6 bases, in that order; junction bases with no gene match: 9. The CDR3 is 15 residues long. CDR1 and CDR2 from the germline V gene are SGHDT and YYEEEE. This CDR3 is CASSVGGGSLNEQFF. DNA for the CDR3: TGTGCCAGCAGCGTGGGCGGGGGGAGCCTCAATGAGCAGTTCTTC.

With regard to this clonotype: Being one base from a much bigger clone, this may be a read error. The chain uses TRBV30 and TRBJ2-1; 7 positions agree with TRBD1. This CDR3 has 14 amino acids. Looked up from germline, CDR1 is GTSNPN and CDR2 is SVGIG (reference sequence). Trimming took 1 base from V and 10 from J; bases not matched to a gene: 10. The CDR3 reads CAWSGEFTGDEQFF. CDR3 coding DNA: TGTGCCTGGAGTGGAGAATTTACAGGGGACGAGCAGTTCTTC.

This clonotype was counted ten times or more. The chain couples TRBV5-6 to TRBJ2-1, with 9 bases fitting TRBD2. The germline CDR1 and CDR2 sequences are SGHDT and YYEEEE. The CDR3 consists of 15 residues. The V gene end was trimmed by 1 base and the J gene end by 4 bases; junction bases not matched to a gene: 3. The CDR3 is CASSLTSGWYNEQFF. The CDR3 DNA is TGTGCCAGCAGCTTGACTAGCGGGTGGTACAATGAGCAGTTCTTC.

As to this clonotype: A much larger clone differs from this one at a single base, so this may be a read error. V usage is TRBV27 and J usage is TRBJ2-7, with D possibly called TRBD1 or TRBD2 (6 bases each). V was trimmed by 6 bases and J by 7 bases, leaving 22 bases between them. Germline V CDR1 and CDR2: MNHEY, SMNVEV (reference sequence). The CDR3 loop spans 15 amino acids. CDR3 DNA: TGTGCCAGCAGGGGACACCAGTGGGGGGCGCGGGAGCAGTACTTC. Translated: CASRGHQWGAREQYF.

This clonotype turned up a few times. The rearrangement uses TRBV4-2 and TRBJ2-2, with TRBD1 matching over 11 bases. This CDR3 comprises 17 residues. Germline CDR1 LGHNA, CDR2 YNFKEQ. Germline trimming cut 2 bases from V and 7 bases from J; bases unmatched to any gene: 9. The DNA of the CDR3 is TGTGCCAGCAGCCAATCCGGACAGGGGGCATGGGGCGGGGAGCTGTTTTTT. It translates to CASSQSGQGAWGGELFF.

This clonotype was counted at least ten times. The chain recombines TRBV12-3 or TRBV12-4 with TRBJ1-2, with 9 bases aligning to TRBD1. V dropped 5 bases and J dropped 9; count of bases not matched to a gene: 13. The CDR3 has 15 amino acids. The CDR3 DNA follows: TGTGCCAGCAGTCCTGGCGTGGACAGGGGTTTGCGCTACACCTTC. Its protein is CASSPGVDRGLRYTF.